This T cell receptor (beta chain) was documented in a study of T cells in Graves' hyperthyroidism and ophthalmopathy. Study overall: Peripheral blood draws took place at initial diagnosis, ahead of any treatment.

Ten or more counts support this clonotype. Clinical symptoms, serum thyroxine and TRAb, thyroid ultrasound and orbital computed tomography were used for the diagnoses. Losses at the gene ends were 4 bases for V and 4 bases for J; bases not matched to a gene: 16. Looked up from germline, CDR1 is SGHRS and CDR2 is YFSETQ. The CDR3 has 17 residues. RNA transcripts gave rise to amplified TCR beta CDR3 regions. During a first-round RT-PCR of the TCR CDR3, the HTBI primer set was used. Using its own MiXCR run on the multiplex PCR reads, TCRdb lists one record per CDR3 protein. The sample shows about 500,000 distinct CDR3 sequences, roughly an eighth of them seen only once.

The source is a woman under 30 with Graves' hyperthyroidism. The sequenced material came from blood. The chain is built from TRBV5-1 and TRBJ1-1; 7 bases are shared with TRBD1. The CDR3 sequence is CASSVLMATGTGTEAFF. As DNA, the CDR3 is TGCGCCAGCAGCGTTTTAATGGCGACAGGGACGGGCACTGAAGCTTTCTTT.